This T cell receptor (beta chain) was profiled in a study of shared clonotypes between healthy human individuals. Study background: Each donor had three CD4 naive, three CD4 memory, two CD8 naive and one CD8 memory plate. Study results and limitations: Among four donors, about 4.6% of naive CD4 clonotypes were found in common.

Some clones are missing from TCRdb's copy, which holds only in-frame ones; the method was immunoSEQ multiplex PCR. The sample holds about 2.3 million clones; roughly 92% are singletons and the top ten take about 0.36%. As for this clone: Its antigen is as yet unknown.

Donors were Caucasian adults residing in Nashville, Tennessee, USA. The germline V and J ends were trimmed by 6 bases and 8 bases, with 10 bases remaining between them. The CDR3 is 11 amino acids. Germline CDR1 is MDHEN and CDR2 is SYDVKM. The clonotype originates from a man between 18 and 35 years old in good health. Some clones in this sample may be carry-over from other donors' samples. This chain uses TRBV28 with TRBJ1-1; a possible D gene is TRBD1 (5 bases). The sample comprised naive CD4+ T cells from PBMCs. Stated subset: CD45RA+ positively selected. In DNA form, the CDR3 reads TGTGCCAGCAGCCCAGGGAGGGAAGCTTTCTTT. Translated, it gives CASSPGREAFF.